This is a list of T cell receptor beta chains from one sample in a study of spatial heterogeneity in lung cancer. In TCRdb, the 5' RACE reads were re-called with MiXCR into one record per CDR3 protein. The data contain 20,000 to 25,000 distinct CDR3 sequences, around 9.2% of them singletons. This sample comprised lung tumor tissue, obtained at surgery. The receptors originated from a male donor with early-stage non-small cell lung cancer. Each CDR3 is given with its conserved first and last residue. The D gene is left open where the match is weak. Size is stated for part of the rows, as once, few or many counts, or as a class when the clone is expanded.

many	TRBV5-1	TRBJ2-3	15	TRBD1	TGCGCCAGCTTGAGGGGGCGACCTAACACAGATACGCAGTATTTT	CASLRGRPNTDTQYF
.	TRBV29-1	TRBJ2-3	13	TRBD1	TGCAGCGGGACAAGACAGGGAGTGTATACGCAGTATTTT	CSGTRQGVYTQYF
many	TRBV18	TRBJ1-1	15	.	TGTGCCAGCTCGCCTTCCCGCCGGGGAAACACTGAAGCTTTCTTT	CASSPSRRGNTEAFF
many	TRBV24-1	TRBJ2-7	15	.	TGTGCCACCAGTGATTGCCCCACCCTGGGGGAGGAGCAGTACTTC	CATSDCPTLGEEQYF
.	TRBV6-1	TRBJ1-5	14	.	TGTGCCAGCAGGGGACTGAATAGCAATCAGCCCCAGCATTTT	CASRGLNSNQPQHF
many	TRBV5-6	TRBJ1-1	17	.	TGTGCCAGCAGCGGTCGGACAGCTAAACCCCTGGGCACTGAAGCTTTCTTT	CASSGRTAKPLGTEAFF
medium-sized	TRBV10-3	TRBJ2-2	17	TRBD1	TGTGCCATCAGTCGGGACAGGCCCCAGACGAACACCGGGGAGCTGTTTTTT	CAISRDRPQTNTGELFF
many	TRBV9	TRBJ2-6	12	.	TGTGCCAGTTACTCTGGGGCCAACGTCCTGACTTTC	CASYSGANVLTF
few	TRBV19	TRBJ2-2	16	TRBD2	TGTGCCAGTAGTAGGCTAGCGGGAGTTGGGACCGGGGAGCTGTTTTTT	CASSRLAGVGTGELFF
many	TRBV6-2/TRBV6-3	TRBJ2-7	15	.	TGTGCCAGCAGAGGAGCGGCAAGGGCAATATACGAGCAGTACTTC	CASRGAARAIYEQYF
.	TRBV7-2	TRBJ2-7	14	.	TGTGCCAGCAGCTTAGGCCCCCGATCCTACGAGCAGTACTTC	CASSLGPRSYEQYF
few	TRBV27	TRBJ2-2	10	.	TGTGCCAGCAACCCCGGGGAGCTGTTTTTT	CASNPGELFF
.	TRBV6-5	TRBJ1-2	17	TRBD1	TGTGCCAGCAGTTACTCAGTATCCGGGACAGGAGCCTATGGCTACACCTTC	CASSYSVSGTGAYGYTF
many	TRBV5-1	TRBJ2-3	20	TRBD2	TGCGCCAGCAGCCACCGGGGACTAGCGCCTTCAGCCCGGGGTCCAGATACGCAGTATTTT	CASSHRGLAPSARGPDTQYF
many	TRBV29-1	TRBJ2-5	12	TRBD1	TGCAGCGCAACAGGGGGCGGGAAGACCCAGTACTTC	CSATGGGKTQYF
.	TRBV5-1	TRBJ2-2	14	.	TGCGCCAGCAGCCCCGGGCATAACACCGGGGAGCTGTTTTTT	CASSPGHNTGELFF
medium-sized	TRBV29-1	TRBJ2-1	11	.	TGCAGCGTGCGGACTATGGGTGAGCAGTTCTTC	CSVRTMGEQFF
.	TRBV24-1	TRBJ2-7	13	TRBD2	TGTGCCACCAGTGTAGCGGGCTCCTACGAGCAGTACTTC	CATSVAGSYEQYF
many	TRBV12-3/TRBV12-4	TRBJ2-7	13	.	TGTGCCAGCAGCCCCCCGGGGGGCGACGAGCAGTACTTC	CASSPPGGDEQYF
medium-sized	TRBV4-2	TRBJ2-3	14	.	TGTGCCAGCAGCCTGCAAGAAGGTGGAGATACGCAGTATTTT	CASSLQEGGDTQYF
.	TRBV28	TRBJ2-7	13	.	TGTGCCAGCAGGGCGCCGAGCTCCTACGAGCAGTACTTC	CASRAPSSYEQYF
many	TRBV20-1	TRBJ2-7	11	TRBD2	TGCAGTGTCGCGGGAGGCTACGAGCAGTACTTC	CSVAGGYEQYF
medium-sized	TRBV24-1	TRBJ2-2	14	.	TGTGCCACCAGTGACAGAGCGAACACCGGGGAGCTGTTTTTT	CATSDRANTGELFF
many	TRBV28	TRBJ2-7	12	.	TGTGCCAGCAGTTCCCGGGCCTACGAGCAGTACTTC	CASSSRAYEQYF
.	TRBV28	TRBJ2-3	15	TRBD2	TGTGCCAGCAGTCCAGCGGGAGGGCCCTGGGGTACGCAGTATTTT	CASSPAGGPWGTQYF
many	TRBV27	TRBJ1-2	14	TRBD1	TGTGCCAGCAGTTTGCGACAGGGGGGCTATGGCTACACCTTC	CASSLRQGGYGYTF
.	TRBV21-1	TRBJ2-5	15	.	TGTGCCAGCAGCAAAGTACGACAGGGGCGGGAGACCCAGTACTTC	CASSKVRQGRETQYF
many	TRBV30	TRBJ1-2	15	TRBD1	TGTGCCTGGAGTGTGGGCAGGGGGCTGAAATATGGCTACACCTTC	CAWSVGRGLKYGYTF
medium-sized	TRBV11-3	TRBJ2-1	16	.	TGTGCCAGCAGCCTCGTCTCGGGCACCACCTACAATGAGCAGTTCTTC	CASSLVSGTTYNEQFF
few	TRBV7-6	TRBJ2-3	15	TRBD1	TGTGCCAGCAGCACGTCCGGGACAGGTGGCGATACGCAGTATTTT	CASSTSGTGGDTQYF
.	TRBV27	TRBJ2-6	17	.	TGTGCCAGCAGTTTATCGACCGTGCTCTCTGGGGCCAACGTCCTGACTTTC	CASSLSTVLSGANVLTF
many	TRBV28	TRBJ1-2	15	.	TGTGCCAGCAGCTCCCCTTGGCAGGCTAACTATGGCTACACCTTC	CASSSPWQANYGYTF
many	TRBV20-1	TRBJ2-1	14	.	TGCAGTGCTAGAGATTTTAGGGACAAGCTGGGGCAGTTCTTC	CSARDFRDKLGQFF
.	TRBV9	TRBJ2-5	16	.	TGTGCCAGCAGTAATTCGGGGGGCACCCTAGAAGAGACCCAGTACTTC	CASSNSGGTLEETQYF
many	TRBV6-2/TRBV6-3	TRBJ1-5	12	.	TGTGCCACCGCCTATAGCAATCAGCCCCAGCATTTT	CATAYSNQPQHF
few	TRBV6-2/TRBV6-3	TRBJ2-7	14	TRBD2	TGTGCCAGCAGTTTATTCCGGGGGGTCTACGAGCAGTACTTC	CASSLFRGVYEQYF
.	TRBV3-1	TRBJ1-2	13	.	TGTGCCAGCAGCCCACCGGGAGGGACCGGCTACACCTTC	CASSPPGGTGYTF
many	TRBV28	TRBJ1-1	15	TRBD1	TGTGCCAGCAGTTCCCCCCACAGGGGCGAAACTGAAGCTTTCTTT	CASSSPHRGETEAFF
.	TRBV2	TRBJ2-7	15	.	TGTGCCAGCGCGAGGGAAGGGAGCGTCTCCTACGAGCAGTACTTC	CASAREGSVSYEQYF
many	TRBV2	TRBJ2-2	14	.	TGTGCCCTTCCTGGTAAATCGGTTACCGGGGAGCTGTTTTTT	CALPGKSVTGELFF
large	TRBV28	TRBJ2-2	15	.	TGTGCCAGCACCCTACAAGCGGCGTACACCGGGGAGCTGTTTTTT	CASTLQAAYTGELFF
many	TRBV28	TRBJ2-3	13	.	TGTGCCAGCAGTTCAATCACAGGGAGCACGCAGTATTTT	CASSSITGSTQYF
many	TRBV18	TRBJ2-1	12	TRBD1	TGTGCCAGCTCACCAGGACAGGGTGAGCAGTTCTTC	CASSPGQGEQFF
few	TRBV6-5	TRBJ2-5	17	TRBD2	TGTGCCAGCAGTCCCACCGGACTAGCGGGGCTACAAGAGACCCAGTACTTC	CASSPTGLAGLQETQYF
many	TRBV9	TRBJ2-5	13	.	TGTGCCAGCAGCGTGGGGCCTCAAGAGACCCAGTACTTC	CASSVGPQETQYF
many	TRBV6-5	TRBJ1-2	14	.	TGTGCCAGCAGTTCGGGACGTTCCCTATATGGCTACACCTTC	CASSSGRSLYGYTF
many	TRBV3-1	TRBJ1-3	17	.	TGTGCCAGCAGCCACCAAAACAGGGTCCACTCTGGAAACACCATATATTTT	CASSHQNRVHSGNTIYF
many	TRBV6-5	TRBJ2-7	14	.	TGTGCCAGCAGTTACAAGGGGGGGTCCTACGAGCAGTACTTC	CASSYKGGSYEQYF
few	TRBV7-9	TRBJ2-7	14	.	TGTGCCAGCAGCCCGCGTGGGGGGCGCGGCGAGCAGTACTTC	CASSPRGGRGEQYF
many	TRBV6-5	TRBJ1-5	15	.	TGTGCCAGCAGTTACTCGCGGGGCTTTAATCAGCCCCAGCATTTT	CASSYSRGFNQPQHF
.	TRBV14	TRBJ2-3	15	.	TGTGCCAGCAGCCAAGAGCGGGCCGCGGGGAATACGCAGTATTTT	CASSQERAAGNTQYF
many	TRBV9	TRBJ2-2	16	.	TGTGCCAGCAGCGGGGCTTCCACCTCAGGCACCGGGGAGCTGTTTTTT	CASSGASTSGTGELFF
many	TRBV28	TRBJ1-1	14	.	TGTGCCAGCAGCGCGCGGGGGGCGGTCACTGAAGCTTTCTTT	CASSARGAVTEAFF
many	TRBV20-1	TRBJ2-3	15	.	TGCAGTGCTAGAACGCTGGGGCGCGGCACAGATACGCAGTATTTT	CSARTLGRGTDTQYF
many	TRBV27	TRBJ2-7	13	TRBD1	TGTGCCAGCAGTCCCCTGGACAGGTACGAGCAGTACTTC	CASSPLDRYEQYF
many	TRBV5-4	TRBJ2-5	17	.	TGTGCCAGCAGCTTGAATTGGTGGGGCCCCCGACAAGAGACCCAGTACTTC	CASSLNWWGPRQETQYF
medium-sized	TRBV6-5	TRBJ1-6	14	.	TGTGCCAGCAGTTCGGGACACCAAAATTCACCCCTCCACTTT	CASSSGHQNSPLHF